One and the same sample provided the 3 T cell receptor beta chains below, sequenced in a study of metastatic and nonmetastatic thyroid tumors. No treatment had been given to any patient before thyroid surgery. MiXCR reprocessed the PCR reads for TCRdb. The table lists approximately 11,000 clones, 30% of them singletons. The sample comprised tumor tissue. These receptors were collected from a female donor with papillary thyroid cancer or a benign thyroid nodule (not recorded which). Some clones in this sample may be carry-over from other donors' samples.

The rearrangement uses TRBV6-1 and TRBJ1-6, with D possibly matching TRBD1 (5 bases). CDR3 length equals 13 residues. Germline loops: CDR1 MNHNS, CDR2 SASEGT. V was trimmed by 5 bases and J by 9 bases, leaving 11 bases between them. The CDR3 region has the DNA TGTGCCAGCAGTCAGGGTTTCAGTTCACCCCTCCACTTT. It is translated as CASSQGFSSPLHF.

This clone has a handful of counts. The V and J genes are TRBV6-1 and TRBJ2-1, with a possible D match to TRBD1 (5 bases). Trimming cost V 1 base and J 6 bases, with 13 bases left between them. The CDR3 runs 15 residues. Germline V gene lookup returns CDR1 MNHNS and CDR2 SASEGT. This CDR3 is CASSEDPRTGNEQFF. CDR3 in DNA: TGTGCCAGCAGTGAAGATCCCCGTACAGGCAATGAGCAGTTCTTC.

This clone came up a few times. The rearrangement joins TRBV6-5 to TRBJ1-2, with D unresolved. With 2 bases removed from V and 8 bases from J, the gap between germline ends came to 12 bases. The length of the CDR3 is 13 residues. Germline assignment: CDR1 MNHEY and CDR2 SVGAGI. The CDR3 loop reads CASSYPQSRGYTF. Here the CDR3 DNA reads TGTGCCAGCAGTTACCCCCAGTCGAGGGGCTACACCTTC.